This T cell receptor (beta chain) was profiled in a study of blood T cell repertoires in COVID-19. Method: immunoSEQ multiplex PCR; TCRdb's copy keeps in-frame clones and lacks some. The sample yields 300,000 to 400,000 clones, approximately 92% seen once. V lost 4 bases to trimming and J lost 8 bases; unmatched junction nucleotides: 11. The CDR3 covers 15 residues. Germline CDR1 and CDR2: SGHRS and YFSETQ. Adults between about 18 and 95 years of age took part from approximately 24 US areas. Assignments of participants to cohorts depended upon their own reported clinical history. The source of this sequence is a man between 18 and 35 years old who had recovered from COVID-19. The chain recombines TRBV5-1 with TRBJ2-7, with 11 bases matching TRBD1. Sample: PBMCs or T cells enriched from blood (not recorded which). This CDR3 is CASSAGQGALLKQYF. The DNA of the CDR3 is TGCGCCAGCAGCGCAGGACAGGGGGCGCTTTTAAAGCAGTACTTC.